The clone carrying this T cell receptor beta chain was seen only a few times. Its specificity is not known. V was pared by 5 bases and J by 9 bases, with 20 bases between. Germline-derived CDR1 and CDR2 are MNHEY and SVGAGI. The CDR3 extends over 15 amino acids. 13 Jbeta primers and 60 Vbeta primers were used for the PCR. The table came from immunoSEQ multiplex PCR; TCRdb's copy has only in-frame clones and leaves some out. The table has 150,000 to 180,000 clones, roughly 70% seen once. The sample comes from a study of cytomegalovirus exposure and HLA in healthy donors. Study in general: Researchers found that around 80% of 350 to 500 genotyped donors fell within the Caucasian-associated ancestry cluster.

Notes on the study in general: Roughly uniform sequencing depth across donors was assumed, possibly incorrectly. The study recorded 164 TCR beta chains that were cytomegalovirus-associated.

The rearrangement joins TRBV6-5 to TRBJ1-5; TRBD1 is a possible D gene (6 bases). What was sequenced was PBMCs. The source of this sequence is a man aged 25-45 years in good health and CMV-seronegative. The CDR3 nucleotides are TGTGCCAGCAGTAAAACGACAGGCGAGATGGTGCCCCAGCATTTT. It specifies CASSKTTGEMVPQHF.